Below, one T cell receptor (beta chain) is given with its context. These data originate in a study of blood T cell repertoires in COVID-19. Study summary: Spain, Italy and the United States supplied samples that represented acute and convalescent COVID-19.

The CDR3 sequence is 16 residues long. V was clipped by 0 bases and J by 4 bases, with 14 bases between them. Germline values: CDR1 SGHTA, CDR2 FQGNSA. In the authors' methods: Amplification of reference gene primers was used by the study to estimate nucleated cell counts. Sequencing used immunoSEQ multiplex PCR; TCRdb keeps in-frame clones, though not all of them. The V and J calls and clone size were taken over from that table, and D and trimming were inferred from the DNA. The sample has approximately 94,000 clones; about 79% are singletons. This receptor was obtained from a man between 60 and 75 years old with acute or convalescent COVID-19. The chain couples TRBV7-2 to TRBJ2-3; D call uncertain. The sample consisted of peripheral blood. The CDR3 sequence is CASSLARFRSSDTQYF. The DNA of the CDR3 is TGTGCCAGCAGCTTAGCGCGGTTTAGGAGTTCAGATACGCAGTATTTT.